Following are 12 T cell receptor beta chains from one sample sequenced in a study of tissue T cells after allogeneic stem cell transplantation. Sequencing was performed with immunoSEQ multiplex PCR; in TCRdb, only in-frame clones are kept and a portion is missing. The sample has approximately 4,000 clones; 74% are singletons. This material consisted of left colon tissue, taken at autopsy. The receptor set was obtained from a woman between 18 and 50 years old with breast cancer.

The CDR3 bases are TGTGCCAGCAGCCAGAACCGGGACAATGATCAGCCCCAGCATTTT. Translating gives CASSQNRDNDQPQHF. The chain links TRBV4-2 to TRBJ1-5, with a possible D match to TRBD1 (6 bases). The germline CDR1 and CDR2 sequences are LGHNA and YNFKEQ. The CDR3 runs to 15 residues. Trimming left V 3 bases short and J 5 bases short, with 14 bases between.

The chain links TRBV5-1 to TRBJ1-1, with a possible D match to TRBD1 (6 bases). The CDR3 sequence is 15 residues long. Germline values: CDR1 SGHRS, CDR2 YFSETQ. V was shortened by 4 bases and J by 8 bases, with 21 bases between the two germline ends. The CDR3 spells CASSPRDRAGTEAFF. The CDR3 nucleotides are TGCGCCAGCAGCCCTAGGGATCGAGCCGGGACAGAAGCTTTCTTT.

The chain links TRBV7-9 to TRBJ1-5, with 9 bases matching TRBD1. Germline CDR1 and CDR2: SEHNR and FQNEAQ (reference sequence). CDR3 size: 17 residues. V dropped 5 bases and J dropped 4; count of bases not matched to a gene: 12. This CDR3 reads CASSRKGQGTKNQPQHF. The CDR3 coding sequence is TGTGCCAGCAGCCGGAAAGGACAGGGGACGAAGAATCAGCCCCAGCATTTT.

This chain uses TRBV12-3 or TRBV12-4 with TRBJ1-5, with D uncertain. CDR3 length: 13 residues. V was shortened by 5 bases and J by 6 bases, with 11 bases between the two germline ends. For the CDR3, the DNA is TGTGCCAGCAGTGGAGTTCTCACTCAGCCCCAGCATTTT. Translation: CASSGVLTQPQHF.

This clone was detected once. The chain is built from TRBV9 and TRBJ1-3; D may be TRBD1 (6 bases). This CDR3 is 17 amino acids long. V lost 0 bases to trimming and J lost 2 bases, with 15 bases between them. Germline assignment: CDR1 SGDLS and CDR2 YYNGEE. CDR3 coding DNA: TGTGCCAGCAGCGTAGGAAGGGCCAGGGGAGCTGGAAACACCATATATTTT. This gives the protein CASSVGRARGAGNTIYF.

The DNA for the CDR3 is TGTGCCAGCAGCCAAATAAGGAGTGGAAACACCATATATTTT. Its protein is CASSQIRSGNTIYF. The chain recombines TRBV14 with TRBJ1-3; D is unresolved. The CDR3 spans 14 residues. Deletions cut 2 bases from V and 3 bases from J, with 8 bases between. In germline, CDR1 is SGHDN, CDR2 FVKESK.

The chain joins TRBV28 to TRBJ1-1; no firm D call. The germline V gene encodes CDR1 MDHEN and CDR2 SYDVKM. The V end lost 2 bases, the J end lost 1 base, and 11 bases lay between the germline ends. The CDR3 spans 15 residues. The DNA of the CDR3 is TGTGCCAGCAGTTTAACTAGGAGTTGGAACACTGAAGCTTTCTTT. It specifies CASSLTRSWNTEAFF.

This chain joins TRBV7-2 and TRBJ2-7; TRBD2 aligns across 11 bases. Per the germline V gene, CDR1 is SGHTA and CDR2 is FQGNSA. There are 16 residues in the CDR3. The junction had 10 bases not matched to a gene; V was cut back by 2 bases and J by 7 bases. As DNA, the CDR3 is TGTGCCAGCAGCTTAATGGGAACTAGCGGGAGACGGGAGCAGTACTTC. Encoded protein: CASSLMGTSGRREQYF.

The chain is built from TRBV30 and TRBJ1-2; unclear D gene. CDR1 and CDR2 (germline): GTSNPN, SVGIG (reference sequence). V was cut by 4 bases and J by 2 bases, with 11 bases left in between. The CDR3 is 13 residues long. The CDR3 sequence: CAWTLDHNYGYTF. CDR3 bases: TGTGCCTGGACTTTGGACCACAACTATGGCTACACCTTC.

This CDR3 reads CASSQQGAVGTNEKLFF. CDR3 DNA sequence: TGCGCCAGCAGCCAACAGGGGGCTGTAGGGACTAATGAAAAACTGTTTTTT. The chain is built from TRBV4-3 and TRBJ1-4; TRBD1 agrees at 8 bases. V lost 2 bases, J lost 2 bases, and 7 bases stayed unmatched. The length of the CDR3 is 17 residues. Germline V gene lookup returns CDR1 LGHNA and CDR2 YSLEER.

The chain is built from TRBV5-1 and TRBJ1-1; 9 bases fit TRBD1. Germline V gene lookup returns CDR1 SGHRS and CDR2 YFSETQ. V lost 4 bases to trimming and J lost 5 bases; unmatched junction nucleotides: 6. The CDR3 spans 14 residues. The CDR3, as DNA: TGCGCCAGCAGCCTGGAGACAGGGGGAACTGAAGCTTTCTTT. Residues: CASSLETGGTEAFF.

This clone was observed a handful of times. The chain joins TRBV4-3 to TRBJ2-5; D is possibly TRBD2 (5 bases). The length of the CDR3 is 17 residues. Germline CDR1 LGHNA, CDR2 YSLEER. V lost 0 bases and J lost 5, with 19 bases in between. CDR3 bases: TGCGCCAGCAGCCAAGATATGGGCGGGTCTAGCACGGAGACCCAGTACTTC. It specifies CASSQDMGGSSTETQYF.